This T cell receptor beta chain was retrieved from a study of human T cells and chemical hapten exposure. Study conclusions and caveats: Healthy individuals' immune responses may differ from those of donors, who had alopecia. In comparison with controls, expanded TCRs gave rise to a significantly larger number of large CDR3 similarity clusters.

Comment on this clonotype: Antigen unknown.

Germline CDR1 and CDR2: SGHTA and FQGNSA. There are 15 residues in the CDR3. V dropped 5 bases and J dropped 5; count of bases not matched to a gene: 11. As to time point: patch test 1, 2 weeks after DPC sensitization. Described treatment: therapeutic diphenylcyclopropenone sensitization with weekly scalp DPC. Whole blood, unfractionated, served as the material for total RNA extraction. The study used a library that attached unique molecular identifiers to individual cDNA molecules. TCRdb re-called the RACE reads with MiXCR, one entry per CDR3 protein. The sample consists of around 160,000 distinct CDR3 sequences, approximately 14% of them appearing once.

The sequence derives from a woman aged 25-40 years with alopecia areata. Some clones in this sample may be carry-over from other donors' samples. This sequence joins TRBV7-2 and TRBJ2-5; TRBD2 matches 7 bases. Material: whole blood, obtained in connection with sensitization to the hapten diphenylcyclopropenone (DPC). The CDR3 sequence: CASSTSAGLGETQYF. The CDR3 nucleotides are TGTGCCAGCAGCACGTCAGCGGGACTGGGGGAGACCCAGTACTTC.